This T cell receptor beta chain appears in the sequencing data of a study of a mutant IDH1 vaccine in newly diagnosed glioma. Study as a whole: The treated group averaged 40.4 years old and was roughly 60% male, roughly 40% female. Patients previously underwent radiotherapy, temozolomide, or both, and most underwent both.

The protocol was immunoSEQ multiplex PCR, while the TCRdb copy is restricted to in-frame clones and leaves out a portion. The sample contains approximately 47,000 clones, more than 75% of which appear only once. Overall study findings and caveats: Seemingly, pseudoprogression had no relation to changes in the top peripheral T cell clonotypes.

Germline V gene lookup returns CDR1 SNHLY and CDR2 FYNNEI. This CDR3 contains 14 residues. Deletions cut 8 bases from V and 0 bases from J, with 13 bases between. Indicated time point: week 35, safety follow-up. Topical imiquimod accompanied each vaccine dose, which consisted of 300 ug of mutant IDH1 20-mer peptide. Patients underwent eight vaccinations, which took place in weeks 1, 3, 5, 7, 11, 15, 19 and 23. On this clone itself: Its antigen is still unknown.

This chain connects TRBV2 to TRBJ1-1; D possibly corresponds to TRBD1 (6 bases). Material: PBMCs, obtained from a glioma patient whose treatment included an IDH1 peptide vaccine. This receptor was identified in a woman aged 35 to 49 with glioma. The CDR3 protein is CASGRGVMNTEAFF. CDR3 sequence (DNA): TGTGCCAGCGGCAGGGGAGTTATGAACACTGAAGCTTTCTTT.